The TCR beta chain under discussion was sequenced for a study of blood T cell repertoires in COVID-19. The V end lost 1 base, the J end lost 4 bases, and 5 bases lay between the germline ends. This CDR3 is 13 amino acids long. Per germline, CDR1 MNHEY and CDR2 SMNVEV (reference sequence). Sequencing used immunoSEQ multiplex PCR; TCRdb keeps in-frame clones, though not all of them. Of around 470,000 clones listed, roughly nine tenths are singletons. V is TRBV27 and J is TRBJ1-5; no definite D call. The sequence derives from a man younger than 35 with COVID-19, enrolled during active disease. Sequenced material: peripheral blood. CDR3 in amino acids: CASSLFLNQPQHF. The DNA for the CDR3 is TGTGCCAGCAGTTTATTCTTGAATCAGCCCCAGCATTTT.